The rows below give T cell receptor beta chains drawn from one sample of a study of blood T cell repertoires in COVID-19. Sequencing used immunoSEQ multiplex PCR; TCRdb keeps in-frame clones, though not all of them. The table includes approximately 220,000 clones, around 87% detected once. The sequenced sample consisted of PBMCs or T cells enriched from blood (not recorded which). These receptors were collected from a man aged 30 to 45 who had been exposed to COVID-19. Each CDR3 is given with its conserved first and last residue. D genes are given only for firm matches. The size entry is marked missing in some rows and otherwise reads once, few, many or a size class.

TRBV5-4	NA	NA	TRBJ1-1	TGTGCCAGCAGCTTTTGGGACTGGGGGATGAACACTGAAGCTTTCTTT	CASSFWDWGMNTEAFF
TRBV4-2	TRBD1	NA	TRBJ2-5	TGTGCCAGCAGCCCCAATCCCAGGGGGTATGGGACCCAGTACTTC	CASSPNPRGYGTQYF
TRBV4-1	NA	NA	TRBJ2-7	TGCGCCAGCAGCCAACCAGGCCGCTACGAGCAGTACTTC	CASSQPGRYEQYF
TRBV4-1	NA	once	TRBJ1-2	TGCGCCAGCAGCCAAACAGGGTCCGACTATGGCTACACCTTC	CASSQTGSDYGYTF
TRBV7-6	NA	NA	TRBJ1-6	TGTGCCAGCAGCCCCGTACCCACCCAGGGCCGTTCACCCCTCCACTTT	CASSPVPTQGRSPLHF
TRBV14	TRBD2	NA	TRBJ2-5	TGTGCCAGCAGCCTTCGACTAGCGGGCCACCAAGAGACCCAGTACTTC	CASSLRLAGHQETQYF
TRBV7-2	NA	NA	TRBJ1-2	TGTGCCAGCAGCTTAGCCCCCCCAGGGTTGGACTATGGCTACACCTTC	CASSLAPPGLDYGYTF
TRBV4-2	NA	NA	TRBJ2-7	TGTGCCAGCAGCCAAGATAGACGGACAACGAGCTCCTACGAGCAGTACTTC	CASSQDRRTTSSYEQYF
TRBV4-3	NA	NA	TRBJ1-1	TGCGCCAGCAGCCCAGGGAATTTAGCTGAAGCTTTCTTT	CASSPGNLAEAFF
TRBV10-1	TRBD2	NA	TRBJ2-2	TGCGCCAGCAGTCCTAATAGCGGGTCGAACACCGGGGAGCTGTTTTTT	CASSPNSGSNTGELFF
TRBV14	TRBD2	NA	TRBJ2-3	TGTGCCAGCAGCCAAGACCGCGGGGGGACTAGCACAGATACGCAGTATTTT	CASSQDRGGTSTDTQYF
TRBV19	TRBD2	NA	TRBJ2-1	TGTGCCAAACGACCGCATCGCAGCGGGGCCTCCTACAATGAGCAGTTCTTC	CAKRPHRSGASYNEQFF
TRBV2	NA	NA	TRBJ2-7	TGTGCCAGCAGAGGACTATCGGCCTACGAGCAGTACTTC	CASRGLSAYEQYF
TRBV5-4	TRBD1	NA	TRBJ2-7	TGTGCCAGCAGCACGGGCGACAGGGCCCGCTCCTACGAGCAGTACTTC	CASSTGDRARSYEQYF
TRBV5-5	NA	NA	TRBJ1-5	TGTGCCAGCAGCTTGGCGGGTATCGGTCAGCCCCAGCATTTT	CASSLAGIGQPQHF
TRBV2	TRBD1	NA	TRBJ2-7	TGTGCCACTGGGACAGAAGCCTACGAGCAGTACTTC	CATGTEAYEQYF
TRBV5-1	NA	NA	TRBJ1-3	TGCGCCAGCAGCGTAAACTCTGGAAACACCATATATTTT	CASSVNSGNTIYF
TRBV12-3/TRBV12-4	NA	NA	TRBJ2-2	TGTGCCAGCAGTTTAAAGACGGGCGGGGAGCTGTTTTTT	CASSLKTGGELFF
TRBV7-8	NA	NA	TRBJ2-7	TGTGCCAGCAGCCCAATGGCCAGGGTGGACGAGCAGTACTTC	CASSPMARVDEQYF
TRBV15	TRBD1	NA	TRBJ2-5	TGTGCCACCAGCAGAGGAGGGGACAGGGAGTCGGGGACCCAGTACTTC	CATSRGGDRESGTQYF
TRBV7-6	TRBD1	NA	TRBJ1-6	TGTGCCAGCAGCCCGAGCCCCCGACAGGGTGTGGAATCACCCCTCCACTTT	CASSPSPRQGVESPLHF
TRBV13	NA	NA	TRBJ1-3	TGTGCCAGCAGCTTAGGTCGACAGGTATACACCATATATTTT	CASSLGRQVYTIYF
TRBV11-3	TRBD2	NA	TRBJ2-1	TGTGCCAGCAGTCGACTAGCGGGGGCCTACAATGAGCAGTTCTTC	CASSRLAGAYNEQFF
TRBV7-8	NA	NA	TRBJ2-6	TGTGCCAGCAGCTTAGATTGGGGTGTGTTCAGGGGCGATTCTGGGGCCAACGTCCTGACTTTC	CASSLDWGVFRGDSGANVLTF
TRBV4-2	TRBD2	NA	TRBJ2-1	TGTGCCAGCAGCCTTGGACTAGATATGTACAATGAGCAGTTCTTC	CASSLGLDMYNEQFF
TRBV5-1	NA	NA	TRBJ2-7	TGCGCCAGCAGCTTGACAGGCGGACTATACGAGCAGTACTTC	CASSLTGGLYEQYF
TRBV4-2	NA	NA	TRBJ1-6	TGTGCCAGCAGCCAAGGGACTCATTCACCCCTCCACTTT	CASSQGTHSPLHF
TRBV7-2	NA	NA	TRBJ2-1	TGTGCCAGCAGCCGCCCCATCGGGGGACTGAATGAGCAGTTCTTC	CASSRPIGGLNEQFF
TRBV3-1/TRBV3-2	NA	once	TRBJ2-4	TGTGCCAGCAGCAACGGAGGCATTCAGTACTTC	CASSNGGIQYF
TRBV9	NA	NA	TRBJ2-5	TGTGCCAGCACCTCCGGACAGGGAGGGGAGACCCAGTACTTC	CASTSGQGGETQYF
TRBV2	TRBD1	NA	TRBJ1-2	TGTGCCAGCAATTGGGACAGGGAGTTAGGCGGCTACACCTTC	CASNWDRELGGYTF
TRBV6-5	TRBD1	NA	TRBJ1-2	TGTGCCAGCAGCGTCGGACAGGGCTATGGCTACACCTTC	CASSVGQGYGYTF
TRBV27	TRBD1	NA	TRBJ1-2	TGTGCCAGCAGTTTAGGGACAGGCATTGCGAACTATGGCTACACCTTC	CASSLGTGIANYGYTF
TRBV30	NA	NA	TRBJ1-1	TGTGCCTGGAGTGTACTTGTGGACACTGAAGCTTTCTTT	CAWSVLVDTEAFF
TRBV5-6	NA	NA	TRBJ2-5	TGTGCCAGCAGCTATCGGACAGTCACGGGAGAGACCCAGTACTTC	CASSYRTVTGETQYF
TRBV2	TRBD1	NA	TRBJ1-2	TGTGCCAGCAGTGAAGACAGGGGTGAAGGCTACACCTTC	CASSEDRGEGYTF
TRBV30	TRBD1	NA	TRBJ1-5	TGTGCCTGGAGTGCGACAGGGGATCAGCCCCAGCATTTT	CAWSATGDQPQHF
TRBV3-1/TRBV3-2	TRBD2	NA	TRBJ2-1	TGTGCCAGCAGCCATAGCGGACTAGCGGGGGGGCCGAGGTACAATGAGCAGTTCTTC	CASSHSGLAGGPRYNEQFF
TRBV30	TRBD2	NA	TRBJ2-1	TGTGCCTGGAGTGTTCTTGGCGGGGGTAATGAGCAGTTCTTC	CAWSVLGGGNEQFF
TRBV7-9	NA	once	TRBJ2-1	TGTGCCAGCAGCCTCAGTTGGCGGGGCGCTGGCAATGAGCAGTTCTTC	CASSLSWRGAGNEQFF
TRBV4-1	TRBD1	NA	TRBJ2-7	TGCGCCAGCAGCCAAGTGGGACAGGGAAACGAGCAGTACTTC	CASSQVGQGNEQYF
TRBV5-6	TRBD1	NA	TRBJ2-1	TGTGCCAGCAGCTTGGTTGGACAGGGTCATGATGAGCAGTTCTTC	CASSLVGQGHDEQFF
TRBV30	TRBD2	NA	TRBJ2-7	TGTGCCCGGAGTGGTGGCGGGGGGGCTGGCGAGCAGTACTTC	CARSGGGGAGEQYF
TRBV4-2	TRBD1	once	TRBJ1-4	TGTGCCAGCAGTCATGACAGGGGTGGTGAAAAACTGTTTTTT	CASSHDRGGEKLFF
TRBV19	NA	NA	TRBJ2-7	TGTGCCAGTAGTATCGCAGGGACACCCTACGAGCAGTACTTC	CASSIAGTPYEQYF
TRBV6-6	NA	NA	TRBJ2-5	TGTGCCAGCAGTCTTTCTCATGCGCGGGGTGGCCAAGAGACCCAGTACTTC	CASSLSHARGGQETQYF
TRBV5-1	NA	NA	TRBJ1-5	TGCGCCAGCAGCTTGGGGGAGGGGGATCAGCCCCAGCATTTT	CASSLGEGDQPQHF
TRBV4-3	TRBD2	NA	TRBJ2-5	TGCGCCAGCAGCCAAGAGCCGCTAGCGGGGGTCGGTGAGACCCAGTACTTC	CASSQEPLAGVGETQYF
TRBV3-1/TRBV3-2	NA	NA	TRBJ1-2	TGTGCCAGCAGCCAAGAGGTAGGGAGTCTGAGTTCCTATGGCTACACCTTC	CASSQEVGSLSSYGYTF
TRBV2	NA	NA	TRBJ1-5	TGTGCCAGCACGGGAACCGGCCCTCCGGTTCAGCCCCAGCATTTT	CASTGTGPPVQPQHF
TRBV15	NA	NA	TRBJ1-5	TGTGCCACCAGCAAACTCCGAGAAGGGAGAGGTAATCCCCAGCATTTT	CATSKLREGRGNPQHF
TRBV5-1	NA	NA	TRBJ1-6	TGCGCCAGCAGCTTGGGCCTCGGGCAGGGTTCCTATAATTCACCCCTCCACTTT	CASSLGLGQGSYNSPLHF
TRBV4-1	NA	NA	TRBJ1-4	TGCGCCAGCAGCCAAGTAGTCAGGCGAGCAACTAATGAAAAACTGTTTTTT	CASSQVVRRATNEKLFF
TRBV5-1	TRBD2	NA	TRBJ2-1	TGCGCCAGCAGCCAAAATAACGGGGGGGCCGAAGGTGAGCAGTTCTTC	CASSQNNGGAEGEQFF